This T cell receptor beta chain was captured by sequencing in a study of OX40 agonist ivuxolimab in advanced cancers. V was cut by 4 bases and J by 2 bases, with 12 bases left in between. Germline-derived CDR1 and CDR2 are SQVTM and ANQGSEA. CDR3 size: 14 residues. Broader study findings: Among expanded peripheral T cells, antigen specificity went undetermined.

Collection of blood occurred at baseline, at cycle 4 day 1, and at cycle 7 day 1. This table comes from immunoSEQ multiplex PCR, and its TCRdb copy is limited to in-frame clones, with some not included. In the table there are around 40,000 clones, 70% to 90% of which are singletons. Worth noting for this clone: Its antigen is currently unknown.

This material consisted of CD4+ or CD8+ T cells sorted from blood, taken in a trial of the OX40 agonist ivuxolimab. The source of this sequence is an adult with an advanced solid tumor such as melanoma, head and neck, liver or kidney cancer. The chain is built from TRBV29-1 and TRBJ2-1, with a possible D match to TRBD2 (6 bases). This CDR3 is CSVVAVTPYNEQFF. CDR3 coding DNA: TGCAGCGTTGTAGCGGTCACCCCCTACAATGAGCAGTTCTTC.